This T cell receptor (beta chain) was recovered during a study of T cell changes during pregnancy in multiple sclerosis. The germline V gene encodes CDR1 SGHDT and CDR2 YYEEEE. The CDR3 length is 15 residues. Details on this clone: A read error may account for a junction end that differs from germline.

The table came from immunoSEQ multiplex PCR; TCRdb's copy has only in-frame clones and leaves some out. The profile shows fewer than 150,000 clones, 96% of them singletons. The chain links TRBV5-6 to TRBJ2-3, with 11 bases aligning to TRBD2. This specimen consisted of peripheral blood, obtained after pregnancy. The sequence came from a female donor with multiple sclerosis, enrolled in a pregnancy study. The CDR3 here is CASSFWSVAGGPIRF. CDR3 nucleotide sequence: TGTGCCAGCAGCTTTTGGTCGGTAGCGGGAGGGCCAATCCGTTTT.